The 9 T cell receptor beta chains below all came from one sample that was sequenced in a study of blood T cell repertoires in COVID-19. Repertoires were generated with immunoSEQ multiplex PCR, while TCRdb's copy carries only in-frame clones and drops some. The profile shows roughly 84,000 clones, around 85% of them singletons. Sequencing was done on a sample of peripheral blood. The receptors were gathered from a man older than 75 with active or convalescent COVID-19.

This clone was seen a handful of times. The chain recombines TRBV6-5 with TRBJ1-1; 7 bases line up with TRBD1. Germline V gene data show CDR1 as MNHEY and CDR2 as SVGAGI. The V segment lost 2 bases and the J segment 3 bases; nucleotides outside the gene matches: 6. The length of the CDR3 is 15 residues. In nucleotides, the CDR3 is TGTGCCAGCAGTTACAGGGGGCTGTCGTACACTGAAGCTTTCTTT. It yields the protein CASSYRGLSYTEAFF.

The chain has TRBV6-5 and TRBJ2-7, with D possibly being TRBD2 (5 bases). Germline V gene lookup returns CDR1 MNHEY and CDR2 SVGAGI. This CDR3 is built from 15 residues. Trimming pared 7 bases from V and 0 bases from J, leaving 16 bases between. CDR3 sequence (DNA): TGTGCCAGCACAGACTACCTCCGCGGCTCCTACGAGCAGTACGTC. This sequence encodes CASTDYLRGSYEQYV.

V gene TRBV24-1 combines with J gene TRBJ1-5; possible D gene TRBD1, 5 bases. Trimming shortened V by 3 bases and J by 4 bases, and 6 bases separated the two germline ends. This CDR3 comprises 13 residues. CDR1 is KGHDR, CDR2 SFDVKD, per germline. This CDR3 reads CATSDGGNQPQHF. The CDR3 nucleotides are TGTGCCACCAGTGATGGGGGGAATCAGCCCCAGCATTTT.

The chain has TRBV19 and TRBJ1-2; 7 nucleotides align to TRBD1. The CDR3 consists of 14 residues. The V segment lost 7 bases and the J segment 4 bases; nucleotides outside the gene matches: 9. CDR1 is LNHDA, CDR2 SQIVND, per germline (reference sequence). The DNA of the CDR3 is TGTGCCAGTACCCCTAGAGGGGGCCCCTATGGCTACACCTTC. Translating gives CASTPRGGPYGYTF.

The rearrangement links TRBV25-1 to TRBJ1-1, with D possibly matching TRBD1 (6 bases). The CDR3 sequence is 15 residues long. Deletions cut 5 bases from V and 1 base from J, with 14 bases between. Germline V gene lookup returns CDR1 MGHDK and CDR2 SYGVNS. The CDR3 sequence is CASSLAGQSNTEAFF. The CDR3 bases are TGTGCCAGCAGTCTGGCAGGACAGTCGAACACTGAAGCTTTCTTT.

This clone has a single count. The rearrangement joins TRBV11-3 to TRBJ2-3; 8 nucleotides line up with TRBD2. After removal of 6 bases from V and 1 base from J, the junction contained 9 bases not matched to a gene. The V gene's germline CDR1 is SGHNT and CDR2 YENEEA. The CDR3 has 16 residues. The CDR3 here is CASRPLAGGRTDTQYF. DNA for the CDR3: TGTGCCAGCAGACCCCTAGCGGGTGGCCGCACAGATACGCAGTATTTT.

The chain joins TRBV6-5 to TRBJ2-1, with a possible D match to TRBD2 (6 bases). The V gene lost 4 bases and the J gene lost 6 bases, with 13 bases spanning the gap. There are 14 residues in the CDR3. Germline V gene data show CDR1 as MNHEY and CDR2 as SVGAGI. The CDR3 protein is CASSSGRGGNEQFF. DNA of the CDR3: TGTGCCAGCAGTTCGGGCCGGGGAGGCAATGAGCAGTTCTTC.

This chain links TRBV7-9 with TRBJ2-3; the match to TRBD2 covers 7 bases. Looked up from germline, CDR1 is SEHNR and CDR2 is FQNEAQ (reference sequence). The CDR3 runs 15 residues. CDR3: CAHGGYGRSTDTQYF. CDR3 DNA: TGTGCTCACGGCGGATACGGGAGGAGCACAGATACGCAGTATTTT.

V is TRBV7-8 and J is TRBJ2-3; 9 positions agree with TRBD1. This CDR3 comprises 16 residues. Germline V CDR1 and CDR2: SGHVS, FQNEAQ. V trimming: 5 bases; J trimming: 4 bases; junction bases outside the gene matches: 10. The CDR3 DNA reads TGTGCCAGCAGCCCCAATACCCGGGACAGGGCAGATACGCAGTATTTT. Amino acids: CASSPNTRDRADTQYF.